This record covers a single T cell receptor (beta chain). The sample holds a few counts of this clonotype. Its specific antigen is unknown. Base-call qualities are not available, and no considerably larger clone is one nucleotide away. The source of the sample is a study of post-analysis software for immune sequencing data (dated by TCRdb to between 2015 and 2016). A note on the overall study: The recorded disease courses included relapsing-remitting, secondary progressive and progressive-relapsing multiple sclerosis, and some patients had no subtype annotation. A subset of samples was prepared in parallel using single-end sample barcoding, then pooled and co-amplified after Illumina adapter ligation. The multiple sclerosis patient repertoires were compared with approximately 11 previously published healthy control repertoires from donors aged roughly 6 to 27 years. Here is what the overall study found, with its caveats: Four to six TRBV segments, including TRBV5-6, TRBV5-1 and TRBV20-1, were significantly more frequent in patients than controls. The control group was slightly older than the multiple sclerosis patient group. Multiple sclerosis patients had significantly lower normalized Chao1 diversity than controls, a result that suggests substantial peripheral T-cell clonal expansion. Strong co-clustering of samples prepared in the same batch was shown by direct clustering with F measure, prompting a batch-effect correction.

The trim is 4 bases for V and 11 bases for J, with a gap of 20 bases between the germline ends. CDR1 LNHNV and CDR2 YYDKDF are derived from the germline V gene (reference sequence). Including cysteine and phenylalanine, the CDR3 has 15 amino acids. Only CDR3 DNA is held: 45 bases, read in frame from base 1. The library was prepared using PCR. Sequencing instrument: Illumina HiSeq 2500. Unique molecular identifiers were incorporated into TCR beta cDNA libraries to reduce PCR and sequencing biases. Every 1 to 10 million input T cells yielded approximately 500,000 cDNA molecules, meaning each molecule approximated one T cell. The patient libraries were prepared and sequenced with the same protocol used for the earlier healthy control dataset. Samples belonging to the same batch were prepared together, multiplexed and sequenced on a shared HiSeq lane. Processing in the source paper ran as follows. Raw barcoded reads were processed with MIGEC, and single-read molecular identifier groups were discarded before consensus assembly and CDR3 extraction. Clonotype tables were post-analysed with VDJtools, normalizing diversity by down-sampling all datasets to the smallest sample size. To correct batch-related cross-sample contamination, repertoire overlap clustering matched CDR3 amino acid sequences but not nucleotide sequences. In-frame beta chains were kept once TCRdb had trimmed the public reads at Q25 with fastp and called clones with MiXCR. Every CDR3 protein is listed once, alongside the most common genes and DNA of its rows. These V and J calls rely on TCRdb rather than the paper's analysis. This sample lists some 690,000 distinct CDR3 sequences; roughly 27% were detected once. Jointly, the top ten make up around 0.55% of the sample.

To demonstrate the VDJtools post-analysis software, the study profiled TCR beta repertoires from the peripheral blood of about 13 young patients with multiple sclerosis. The multiple sclerosis patients were children and adolescents ranging in age from roughly 6 to 16 years. Material: blood. The chain was built from TRBV15 and TRBJ1-4; a tentative D match to TRBD1 spans 5 bases. The sequence derives from a girl aged 5 to 17 with multiple sclerosis. Read as DNA, the sequence is TGTGCCACCAGCATCTTGAGGGCGGGGGTCGGGAAACTGTTTTTT. This translates into CATSILRAGVGKLFF. When the CDR3 is completed using the reference TRBV15 and TRBJ1-4 genes on either side, the full variable domain is DAMVIQNPRYQVTQFGKPVTLSCSQTLNHNVMYWYQQKSSQAPKLLFHYYDKDFNNEADTPDNFQSRRPNTSFCFLDIRSPGLGDTAMYLCATSILRAGVGKLFFGSGTQLSVL.